The clone carrying this T cell receptor (beta chain) was picked up a small number of times. The antigen remains unidentified. This sample stems from a study of CD8 T cells in ankylosing spondylitis. Findings and limits, study-wide: Within peripheral blood, clones linked to disease were CD8+ and relatively rare.

TCRdb independently ran MiXCR on the 5' RACE reads; one entry per CDR3 protein. Of over 25,000 distinct CDR3 sequences in the sample, about 14% were seen once. Germline-derived CDR1 and CDR2 are SEHNR and FQNEAQ (reference sequence). V gave up 3 bases and J gave up 4 bases, with 10 bases separating them. The CDR3 length is 14 residues. The chain joins TRBV7-9 to TRBJ2-1, with D possibly being TRBD2 (5 bases). Sequenced material: blood. The receptor's source is a male donor with ankylosing spondylitis or in good health (not recorded which). The DNA of the CDR3 is TGTGCCAGCAGCTTGGGTGGCGGGTACAATGAGCAGTTCTTC. Its protein is CASSLGGGYNEQFF.